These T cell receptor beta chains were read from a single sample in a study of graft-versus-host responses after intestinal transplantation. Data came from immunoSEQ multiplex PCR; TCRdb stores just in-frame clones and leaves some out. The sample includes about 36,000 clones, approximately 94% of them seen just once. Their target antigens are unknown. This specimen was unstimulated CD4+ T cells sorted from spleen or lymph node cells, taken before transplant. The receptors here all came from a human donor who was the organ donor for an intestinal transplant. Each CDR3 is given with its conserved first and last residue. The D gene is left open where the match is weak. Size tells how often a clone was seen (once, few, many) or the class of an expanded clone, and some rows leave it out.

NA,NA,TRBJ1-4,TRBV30,CACRPDSEKLFF,TGTGCCTGTCGGCCAGATAGTGAAAAACTGTTTTTT
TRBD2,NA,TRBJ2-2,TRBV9,CASSVRSGAFPGELFF,TGTGCCAGCAGCGTAAGGAGCGGGGCCTTCCCCGGGGAGCTGTTTTTT
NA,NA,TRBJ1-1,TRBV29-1,CSVEDPFSTEAFF,TGCAGCGTTGAAGATCCCTTCAGCACTGAAGCTTTCTTT
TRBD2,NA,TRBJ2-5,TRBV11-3,CASSLGFGSSGGGKETQYF,TGTGCCAGCAGCTTAGGGTTTGGATCCTCGGGCGGGGGTAAAGAGACCCAGTACTTC
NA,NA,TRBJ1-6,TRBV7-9,CASSLRGSSYNSPLHF,TGTGCCAGCAGCTTGAGGGGGAGCTCCTATAATTCACCCCTCCACTTT
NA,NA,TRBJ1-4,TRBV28,CASSLLSREGEKLFF,TGTGCCAGCAGTTTATTAAGTCGGGAGGGGGAAAAACTGTTTTTT
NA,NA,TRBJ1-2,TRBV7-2,CASSDWDRTANYGYTF,TGTGCCAGCAGCGATTGGGACCGAACAGCTAACTATGGCTACACCTTC
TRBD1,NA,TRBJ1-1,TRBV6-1,CASIQDRANTEAFF,TGTGCCAGCATCCAAGACAGGGCGAACACTGAAGCTTTCTTT
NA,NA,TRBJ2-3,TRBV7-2,CASSLEYRNTQYF,TGTGCCAGCAGCTTAGAGTATAGAAATACGCAGTATTTT
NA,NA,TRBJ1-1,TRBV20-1,CSAMGNTEAFF,TGCAGTGCTATGGGGAACACTGAAGCTTTCTTT
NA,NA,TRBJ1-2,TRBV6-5,CASSLYPEYGYTF,TGTGCCAGCAGTTTATATCCCGAGTATGGCTACACCTTC
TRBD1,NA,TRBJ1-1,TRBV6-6,CASSQWGTGEAFF,TGTGCCAGCAGTCAGTGGGGGACAGGTGAAGCTTTCTTT
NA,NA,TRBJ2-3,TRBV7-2,CASSFNTDTQYF,TGTGCCAGCAGCTTCAACACAGATACGCAGTATTTT
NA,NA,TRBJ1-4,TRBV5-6,CASSYGATNEKLFF,TGTGCCAGCAGCTACGGTGCAACTAATGAAAAACTGTTTTTT
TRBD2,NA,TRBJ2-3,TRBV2,CASSREGRSTDTQYF,TGTGCCAGCAGCAGGGAGGGGAGAAGCACAGATACGCAGTATTTT
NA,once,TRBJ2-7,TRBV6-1,CASSEFWGAAEQYF,TGTGCCAGCAGTGAATTCTGGGGGGCAGCCGAGCAGTACTTC
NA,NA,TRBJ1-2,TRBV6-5,CASSYWGRGYGYTF,TGTGCCAGCAGTTACTGGGGCAGGGGCTATGGCTACACCTTC
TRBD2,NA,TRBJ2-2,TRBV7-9,CASSPPSGHTGELFF,TGTGCCAGCAGCCCACCTAGCGGTCACACCGGGGAGCTGTTTTTT
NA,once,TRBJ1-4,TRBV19,CASSTTRTIEGNEKLFF,TGTGCCAGTAGTACAACCCGGACAATCGAGGGTAATGAAAAACTGTTTTTT
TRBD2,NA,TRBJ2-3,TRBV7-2,CASSPGLPRDTQYF,TGTGCCAGCAGCCCGGGACTACCACGAGATACGCAGTATTTT
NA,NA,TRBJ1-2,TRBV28,CATRNWGYYGYTF,TGTGCCACTCGGAATTGGGGCTACTATGGCTACACCTTC
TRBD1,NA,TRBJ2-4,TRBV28,CASSHRQGAAKNIQYF,TGTGCCAGCAGCCATAGACAGGGGGCAGCCAAAAACATTCAGTACTTC
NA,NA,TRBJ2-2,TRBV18,CASSPRRHTGELFF,TGTGCCAGCTCACCGCGCAGGCACACCGGGGAGCTGTTTTTT
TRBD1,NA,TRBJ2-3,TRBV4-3,CASSQNKLQGGDTQYF,TGCGCCAGCAGCCAAAATAAGCTACAGGGGGGAGATACGCAGTATTTT
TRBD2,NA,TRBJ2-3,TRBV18,CASSPQSIAGARTDTQYF,TGTGCCAGCTCACCACAAAGTATAGCGGGGGCTCGCACAGATACGCAGTATTTT
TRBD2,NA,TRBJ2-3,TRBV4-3,CASSQGGLDWSTDTQYF,TGCGCCAGCAGCCAAGGGGGACTAGATTGGAGCACAGATACGCAGTATTTT
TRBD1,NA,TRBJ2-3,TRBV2,CASSRDRVPDTQYF,TGTGCCAGCAGCCGGGACAGGGTACCAGATACGCAGTATTTT
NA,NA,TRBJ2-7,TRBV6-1,CASSLTEGYEQYF,TGTGCCAGCAGTTTAACGGAGGGCTACGAGCAGTACTTC
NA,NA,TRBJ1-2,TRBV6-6,CASSYSRQNYGYTF,TGTGCCAGCAGTTACTCGAGGCAAAACTATGGCTACACCTTC
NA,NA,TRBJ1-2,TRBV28,CASSLLQGRGYTF,TGTGCCAGCAGTTTATTACAGGGTCGGGGCTACACCTTC
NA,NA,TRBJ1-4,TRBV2,CASSEERAGLSEKLFF,TGTGCCAGCAGTGAAGAACGGGCTGGGCTTAGTGAAAAACTGTTTTTT
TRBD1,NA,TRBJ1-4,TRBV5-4,CASSLADRGPNEKLFF,TGTGCCAGCAGCTTGGCCGACAGGGGGCCTAATGAAAAACTGTTTTTT
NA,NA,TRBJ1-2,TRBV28,CASTLGEVYTF,TGTGCCAGCACCCTAGGGGAAGTCTACACCTTC
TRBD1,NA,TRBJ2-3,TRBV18,CASSQGQGTDTQYF,TGTGCCAGCTCACAGGGACAGGGCACAGATACGCAGTATTTT
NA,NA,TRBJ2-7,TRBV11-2,CASSLVSGLGYEQYF,TGTGCCAGCAGCTTAGTTTCAGGGTTAGGATACGAGCAGTACTTC
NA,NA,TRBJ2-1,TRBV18,CASSPGSPYNEQFF,TGTGCCAGCTCACCCGGTTCCCCCTACAATGAGCAGTTCTTC
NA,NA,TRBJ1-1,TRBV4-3,CASSQPGHNTEAFF,TGCGCCAGCAGCCAACCGGGACACAACACTGAAGCTTTCTTT
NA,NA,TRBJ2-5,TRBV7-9,CASSITETQYF,TGTGCCAGCAGCATCACAGAGACCCAGTACTTC
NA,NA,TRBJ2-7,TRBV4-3,CASSQDTTTYEQYF,TGCGCCAGCAGCCAGGACACAACTACCTACGAGCAGTACTTC
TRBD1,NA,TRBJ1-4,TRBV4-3,CASSQEWDAAGGKLFF,TGCGCCAGCAGCCAAGAGTGGGACGCTGCAGGGGGAAAACTGTTTTTT
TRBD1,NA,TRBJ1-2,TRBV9,CASSAVDHRGQGYTF,TGTGCCAGCAGCGCGGTAGACCACAGGGGACAAGGCTACACCTTC